This T cell receptor beta chain stems from a study of T cells in women clearing cervical HPV infection (dated by TCRdb to between 2017 and 2018). Context from the whole study: Cases were under 30 women with histologically confirmed HPV16-related CIN3 or worse, including a couple of invasive cancers. The controls were some 23 women whose single incident HPV16 infection cleared within 12 months with no development of precancer or cancer. The parent cohort enrolled 8,500 to 13,000 women aged 18 or older in Guanacaste, Costa Rica, during about 1993 to 1994 and followed them for approximately 7 years. Five blinded duplicates per group were added as quality controls, so that some 60 samples were obtained: roughly 50 participants and 10 replicates. Because only a few women had HLA typing data, the possibility that HLA type acted as a confounder could not be ruled out. Among cases, blood sampling occurred a median of around 160 days after lesion detection, with an interquartile range of roughly 85 to 210 days. Cases and controls were matched on age within five years and on year of sample collection. The exploratory proof-of-principle case-control study was nested within the Guanacaste HPV Natural History Study in Costa Rica and compared TCR repertoires across cervical HPV16 outcomes. Blood from cases was collected at the visit at which the lesion was first identified, whereas blood from controls was collected once infection was no longer detected. Cases had a median age of roughly 35 years compared with 38 to 40 for controls, and baseline characteristics showed no significant differences between the groups.

The CDR3 contains 16 residues, cysteine and phenylalanine counted. Only the CDR3 bases that were read are kept: 39 of them, in frame from base 1. Reading the germline V gene gives CDR1 LGHNA and CDR2 YNFKEQ. Overall study outcomes, separate from this receptor: The cross-sectional design could not show whether the associations came before the infection or were a result of it, and neither effector/memory subsets nor HPV-specific T cells were isolated. Random forest classifiers that combined richness and V gene abundances separated cases from controls with an estimated AUC of 0.83. Lower TRBV6-7 relative abundance was observed in cases than in controls (approximately 0.1% versus 0.16%; Bonferroni P = 0.0008). TCR repertoire richness was significantly higher in CIN3+ cases than in controls across sequencing depths, while evenness did not differ. Because T-cell numbers per sample were unknown, differences in richness could reflect varying T-cell content rather than repertoire biology.

The immunoSEQ assay used multiplex PCR to amplify TCR beta CDR3 regions from an average of approximately 1,100 ng of genomic DNA per sample. To correct primer bias, the assay used a complete synthetic TCR repertoire to set an amplification baseline. The amplicons were sequenced on the Illumina platform. From the authors' description of their analysis: Sequences were error-corrected by clustering with frequency ratios and a modified nearest-neighbor algorithm, then analyzed in the immunoSEQ Analyzer with IMGT gene definitions. At each rarefaction depth, TCR richness and evenness were averaged across 20 rarefaction repeats, and samples with fewer sequences than that depth were excluded. Relative abundances of V, D and J genes were compared between groups using Wilcoxon rank sum tests, with FDR correction applied. In the blinded duplicates, the intraclass correlation was 95.6% for TCR richness and averaged around 78% across roughly 70 gene segments. TCRdb holds this immuneACCESS table with in-frame rearrangements only. Some clones are missing; in checked studies, unresolved V genes explain under half, and the rest has no known cause. For V, J and clone size, that table is used; D and trimming come from the DNA. The table of this sample itemizes about 26,000 clones. Clones ranked in the top ten supply about 3.9% of the sample.

Every participant had a single incident cervical HPV16 infection, and prevalent HPV16 infections were excluded. Cervical HPV DNA was detected by MY09/MY11 PCR, and genotyping was performed by dot-blot hybridization. About 15 mL of heparinized blood were centrifuged, and the buffy coat was aliquoted, frozen at -30°C, then stored at -80°C. QIAGEN kits were used to extract genomic DNA from buffy coat specimens. To note about this clone: Its antigen remains undetermined. One junction end does not reproduce the germline sequence, and a read error may be involved. The missing CDR3 end, 3 residues past where the read stops, is filled in from the germline J gene.

The TCR sequence derives from a woman between 18 and 70 years old with a cervical HPV16 infection that either progressed to CIN3+ or cleared (not recorded which). The sequenced sample was blood buffy coat. The chain was built from TRBV4-2 and TRBJ2-1; 9 bases in between match TRBD2. The DNA read from the CDR3 is TGCGCCAGCAGCCAGAATTCCGCGGGGGGGAACAATGAG. Its product reads: CASSQNSAGGNNE. The whole CDR3 protein is CASSQNSAGGNNEQFF.